The present T cell receptor beta chain was sequenced within a study of blood T cell repertoires in COVID-19. Assay used: immunoSEQ multiplex PCR; TCRdb lists only in-frame clones, some missing. Of 310,000 or so clones in the sample, around 85% were seen once. Ages ranged from about 18 to 89 years, with residence in approximately 23 US areas. Assignment of participants to cohorts was predicated upon participant-reported clinical history. The TCR sequence derives from a middle-aged woman who had recovered from COVID-19. Specimen: PBMCs or T cells enriched from blood (not recorded which).

CDR3: CSSGLASKQYF. The CDR3, as DNA: TGCAGTTCGGGACTAGCATCTAAGCAGTACTTC. The V gene is TRBV20-1, the J gene TRBJ2-7, with TRBD2 matching 9 bases. J was trimmed by 8 bases and V by 8 bases; bases with no gene match: 7. Germline CDR1 is DFQATT and CDR2 is SNEGSKA (reference sequence). The CDR3 is made up of 11 amino acids.